This note documents a single TCR beta chain sequence. As yet, its antigen is unknown. The repertoire was sequenced with immunoSEQ multiplex PCR; TCRdb's copy has only in-frame clones and lacks some. The sample contains 1.6 million or so clones, around 97% of which appear only once. This specimen belongs to a study of shared clonotypes between healthy human individuals. Whole-study context: Serving as donors were two women and a few men, whose ages spanned 18 to 49.

The CDR3 is made up of 12 amino acids. V was cut by 5 bases and J by 9 bases, with 11 bases left in between. The V gene's germline CDR1 is MGHDK and CDR2 SYGVNS. Notes on the study in general: Naive subsets, compared against memory subsets, generally had larger estimated richness values. Sharing across four donors was seen in roughly 5.2% of naive CD4 clonotypes. With few donors, the genetic and exposure-history diversity represented was limited.

This rearrangement joins TRBV25-1 to TRBJ2-1, with D unclear. The sequence was collected from a young man in good health. The sample taken for sequencing was naive CD4+ T cells sorted from blood. Subset reported: CD45RA+ positively selected. CDR3 sequence reads: CASSPLGFEQFF. The CDR3, as DNA: TGTGCCAGCAGTCCTCTTGGATTTGAGCAGTTCTTC.